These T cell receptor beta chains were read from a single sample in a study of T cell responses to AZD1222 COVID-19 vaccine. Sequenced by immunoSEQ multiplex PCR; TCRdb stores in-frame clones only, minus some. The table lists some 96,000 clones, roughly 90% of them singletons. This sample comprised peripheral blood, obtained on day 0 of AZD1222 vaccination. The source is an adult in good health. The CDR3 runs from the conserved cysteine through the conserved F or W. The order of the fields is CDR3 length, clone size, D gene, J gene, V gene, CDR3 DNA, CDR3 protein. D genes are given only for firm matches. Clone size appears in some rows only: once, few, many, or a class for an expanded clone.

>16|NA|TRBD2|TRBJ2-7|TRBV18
TGTGCCAGCTCACCACGCACTAGCGGGCCGCCCTACGAGCAGTACTTC
CASSPRTSGPPYEQYF
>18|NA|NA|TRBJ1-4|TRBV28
TGTGCCAGCAATCACCGAGGTTGGGGGAGGACAACTAATGAAAAACTGTTTTTT
CASNHRGWGRTTNEKLFF
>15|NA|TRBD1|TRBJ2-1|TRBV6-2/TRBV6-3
TGTGCCAGCAGTTACGACAGGGAGCCCTACAATGAGCAGTTCTTC
CASSYDREPYNEQFF
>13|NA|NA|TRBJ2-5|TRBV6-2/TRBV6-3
TGTGCCAGCCGTTTGGGCCACCAAGAGACCCAGTACTTC
CASRLGHQETQYF
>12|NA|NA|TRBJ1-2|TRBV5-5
TGTGCCAGCAGCTTCAACAGAGGTGGCTACACCTTC
CASSFNRGGYTF
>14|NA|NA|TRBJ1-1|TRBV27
TGTGCCAGCAGTTTACAGGTGCCGAACACTGAAGCTTTCTTT
CASSLQVPNTEAFF
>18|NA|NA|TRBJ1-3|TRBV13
TGTGCCAGCAGCTCCCCCTCGGACATGAGCTCTGTTGGAAACACCATATATTTT
CASSSPSDMSSVGNTIYF
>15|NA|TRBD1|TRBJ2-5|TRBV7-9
TGTGCCAGCGTATTATCTGGGACAGTCCAAGAGACCCAGTACTTC
CASVLSGTVQETQYF
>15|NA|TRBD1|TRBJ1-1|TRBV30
TGTGCCTGGAGTCATTACATAAAAACAGGGGCTGAAGCTTTCTTT
CAWSHYIKTGAEAFF
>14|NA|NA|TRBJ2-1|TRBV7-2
TGTGCCAGCAGCTTAGAACAGGGATACAATGAGCAGTTCTTC
CASSLEQGYNEQFF
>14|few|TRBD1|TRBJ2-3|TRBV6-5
TGTGCCAGCAGTACCCGACAGGGAAGGGATACGCAGTATTTT
CASSTRQGRDTQYF
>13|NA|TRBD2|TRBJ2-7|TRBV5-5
TGTGCCAGCAGCTTGGGACTAGCGGGCGAGCAGTACTTC
CASSLGLAGEQYF
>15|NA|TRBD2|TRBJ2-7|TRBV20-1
TGCAGTGCTAGTAACGGCGGACTAGTCTCGAACGAGCAGTACTTC
CSASNGGLVSNEQYF
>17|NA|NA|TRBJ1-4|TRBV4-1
TGCGCCAGCAGCCAACCGATTAGACAGAATAATAATGAAAAACTGTTTTTT
CASSQPIRQNNNEKLFF
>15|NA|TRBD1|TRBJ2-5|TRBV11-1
TGTGCCAGCAGCTTTATTGACAGGGCTGGAGAGACCCAGTACTTC
CASSFIDRAGETQYF
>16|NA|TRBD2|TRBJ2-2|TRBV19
TGTGCCAGTAGTATAGGAATCGGGAGGTGGGGCGGGGAGCTGTTTTTT
CASSIGIGRWGGELFF
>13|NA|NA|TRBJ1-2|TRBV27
TGTGCCAGCAGTTTGTCAGGGAACTATGGCTACACCTTC
CASSLSGNYGYTF
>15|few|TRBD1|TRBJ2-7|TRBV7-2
TGTGCCAGCAGCTTAGTATTTCAGGGGGCCTACGAGCAGTACTTC
CASSLVFQGAYEQYF
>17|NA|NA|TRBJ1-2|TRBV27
TGTGCCAGCAGTTTATCCTCCCGGGGGGCAGGGGCCTATGGCTACACCTTC
CASSLSSRGAGAYGYTF
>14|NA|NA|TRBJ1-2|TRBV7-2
TGTGCCAGCAGCTTAGTTGAAGGGGGGAATGGCTACACCTTC
CASSLVEGGNGYTF
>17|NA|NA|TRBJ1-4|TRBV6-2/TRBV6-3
TGTGCCAGCAGTTACTCGTCCGGGCGGGCAACTAATGAAAAACTGTTTTTT
CASSYSSGRATNEKLFF
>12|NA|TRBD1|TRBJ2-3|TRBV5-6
TGTGCCAGCAGCTGGGGACAGCAGACACAGTATTTT
CASSWGQQTQYF
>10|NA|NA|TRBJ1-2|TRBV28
TGTGCCAGCAGGATGGATGGCTACACCTTC
CASRMDGYTF
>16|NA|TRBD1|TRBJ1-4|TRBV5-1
TGCGCCAGCAGCACGGCTACAGGGGGGAGGAGTGAAAAACTGTTTTTT
CASSTATGGRSEKLFF
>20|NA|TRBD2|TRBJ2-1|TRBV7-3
TGTGCCAGCTTACCCTTCCGGGACAAGTGGACTAGCGGGAGGGTCAATGAGCAGTTCTTC
CASLPFRDKWTSGRVNEQFF
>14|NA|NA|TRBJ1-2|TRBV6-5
TGTGCCAGCAGCAACCCAGGGATGATTTTTGGCTACACCTTC
CASSNPGMIFGYTF
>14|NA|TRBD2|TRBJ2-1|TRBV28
TGTGCCAGCAGATCTAGCGGGAGTCTCGATGAGCAGTTCTTC
CASRSSGSLDEQFF
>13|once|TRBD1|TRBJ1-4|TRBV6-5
TGTGCCAGCAACGGAGGGGGCAGCGAAAAACTGTTTTTT
CASNGGGSEKLFF
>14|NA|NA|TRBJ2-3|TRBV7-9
TGTGCCAGCAGCAAAGGGGGGAGCACAGATACGCAGTATTTT
CASSKGGSTDTQYF
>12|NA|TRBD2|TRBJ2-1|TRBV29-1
TGCAGCGTTCGACGGGGGGACAATGAGCAGTTCTTC
CSVRRGDNEQFF
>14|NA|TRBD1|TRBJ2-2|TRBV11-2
TGTGCCAGCAGCCCGACAGGGGGCCCCGGGGAGCTGTTTTTT
CASSPTGGPGELFF
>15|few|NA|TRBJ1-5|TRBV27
TGTGCCAGCAGTTTAAGGGGGAATAGCAATCAGCCCCAGCATTTT
CASSLRGNSNQPQHF
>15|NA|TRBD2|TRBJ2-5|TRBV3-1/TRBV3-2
TGTGCCAGCAGCCAAACCGGGACTAGCTCGAAGACCCAGTACTTC
CASSQTGTSSKTQYF
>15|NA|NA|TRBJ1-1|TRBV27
TGTGCCAGCAGTCGTCTAGCTGGGGGGGGCACTGAAGCTTTCTTT
CASSRLAGGGTEAFF
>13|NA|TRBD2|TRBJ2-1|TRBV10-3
TGTGCCATCAGGAAGGCTAGCGGCAATGAGCAGTTCTTC
CAIRKASGNEQFF
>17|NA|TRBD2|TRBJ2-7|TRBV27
TGTGCCAGCAGTTTAGGGACTAGCGGGAGGATCCGCTACGAGCAGTACTTC
CASSLGTSGRIRYEQYF
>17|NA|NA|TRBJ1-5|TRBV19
TGTGCCAGTAGTCCCTTCTTAAGTCACAAGGGAAATCAGCCCCAGCATTTT
CASSPFLSHKGNQPQHF
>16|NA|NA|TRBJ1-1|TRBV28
TGTGCCAGCACCGACACAGGCAGGGGAAGGGACACTGAAGCTTTCTTT
CASTDTGRGRDTEAFF
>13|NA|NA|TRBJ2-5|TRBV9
TGTGCCAGCAGCGTTGGCACCCGGGAGACCCAGTACTTC
CASSVGTRETQYF
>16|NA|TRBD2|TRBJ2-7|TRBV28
TGTGCCAGCAGTTTATCCCCTAGCGGGAGGGGTTACGAGCAGTACTTC
CASSLSPSGRGYEQYF
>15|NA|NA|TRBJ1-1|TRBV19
TGTGCCAGTAGTATAGCAGGGGTGGGAGACACTGAAGCTTTCTTT
CASSIAGVGDTEAFF
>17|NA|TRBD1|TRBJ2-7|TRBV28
TGTGCCAGCAGTTTAGGCCCTGGACAGGGGGCAACACGGGAGCAGTACTTC
CASSLGPGQGATREQYF
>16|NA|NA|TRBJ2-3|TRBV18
TGTGCCAGCTCACCACCTGTTAGACCTAGCACAGATACGCAGTATTTT
CASSPPVRPSTDTQYF
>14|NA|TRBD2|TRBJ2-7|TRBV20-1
TGCAGTGCTAGTGGGACTAGCGGATACTACGAGCAGTACTTC
CSASGTSGYYEQYF
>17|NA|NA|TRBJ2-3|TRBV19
TGTGCCAGTAGTAGAGGTGGGACCAGGGGCCGCACAGATACGCAGTATTTT
CASSRGGTRGRTDTQYF